What follows are 20 T cell receptor beta chains derived from one specimen sequenced in a study of prognosis after radiotherapy for stage I lung cancer. Starting from genomic DNA, TCR beta CDR3 was amplified through two-round multiplex PCR. First-round PCR, the initial amplification, used primers specific to each TRBV and TRBJ gene. TCRdb re-called the multiplex PCR reads through MiXCR, storing one row per CDR3 protein. The table shows 9,000 to 13,000 distinct CDR3 sequences, with approximately 50% occurring only once. Sequenced here: PBMCs, sampled before or after stereotactic body radiation therapy (not recorded which). These receptors originate from a donor over 45 with non-small cell lung cancer.

By proportion, this clonotype is medium-sized (0.01 to 0.1%). The V and J genes are TRBV4-1 and TRBJ1-5; TRBD1 might be the D (6 bases). The CDR3 extends over 16 amino acids. Looked up from germline, CDR1 is MGHRA and CDR2 is YSYEKL. The ends were cut back, 0 bases at V and 3 bases at J, with 12 bases in the middle. CDR3 sequence reads: CASSQDSRQVNQPQHF. In DNA, the CDR3 is TGCGCCAGCAGCCAAGACTCCCGACAGGTCAATCAGCCCCAGCATTTT.

J is TRBJ1-4 and V is TRBV28; D perhaps matches TRBD1 (5 bases). Germline-derived CDR1 and CDR2 are MDHEN and SYDVKM. V lost 5 bases to trimming and J lost 8 bases, with 6 bases between them. The CDR3 is made up of 11 amino acids. CDR3 loop: CASSTGEKLFF. CDR3 sequence (DNA): TGTGCCAGCAGTACAGGCGAAAAACTGTTTTTT.

By frequency in the sample, this clonotype is medium-sized. The V and J genes are TRBV30 and TRBJ2-5, with 8 nucleotides matching TRBD2. J was trimmed by 1 base and V by 2 bases; bases with no gene match: 3. Germline V gene lookup returns CDR1 GTSNPN and CDR2 SVGIG (reference sequence). CDR3 length: 14 amino acids. The CDR3, as DNA: TGTGCCTGGAGTAGCGGGACTAGCCAAGAGACCCAGTACTTC. Translated: CAWSSGTSQETQYF.

The V call is TRBV12-3 or TRBV12-4, the J call TRBJ1-5; 10 bases map to TRBD1. Germline trimming cut 6 bases from V and 6 bases from J; bases unmatched to any gene: 5. CDR3 length: 14 amino acids. CDR3 in amino acids: CASRTGGAGQPQHF. In DNA, the CDR3 is TGTGCCAGCAGGACAGGGGGCGCAGGTCAGCCCCAGCATTTT.

The V gene is TRBV24-1, the J gene TRBJ1-2; D call uncertain. Germline V gene lookup returns CDR1 KGHDR and CDR2 SFDVKD. Trimming shortened V by 4 bases and J by 8 bases, and 16 bases separated the two germline ends. This CDR3 spans 14 amino acids. The CDR3 coding sequence is TGTGCCACCAGTGAGGCTGACCGAAGGAAGGGCTACACCTTC. It codes for CATSEADRRKGYTF.

For this clonotype: At one boundary the junction diverges from the germline segment, which might be a read error. The chain carries TRBV19 and TRBJ2-3, with 9 bases aligning to TRBD2. The CDR3 runs 14 residues. Looked up from germline, CDR1 is LNHDA and CDR2 is SQIVND (reference sequence). CDR3 sequence reads: CAGSGGGAGDTQYF. The CDR3 DNA is TGTGCCGGTAGTGGCGGGGGGGCCGGAGATACGCAGTATTTT.

The table lists this clonotype with many counts. V is TRBV5-6 and J is TRBJ1-2, with D possibly being TRBD1 (5 bases). Trimming left V 1 base short and J 3 bases short, with 16 bases between. CDR1 and CDR2 from the germline V gene are SGHDT and YYEEEE. This CDR3 is built from 16 residues. The CDR3 protein is CASSLYPPGPYYGYTF. The CDR3 DNA is TGTGCCAGCAGCTTGTACCCCCCGGGACCTTACTATGGCTACACCTTC.

By sample fraction, this clonotype is medium-sized (0.01 to 0.1%). The chain joins TRBV5-1 to TRBJ2-7; D remains ambiguous. The CDR3 runs to 12 residues. Germline CDR1 is SGHRS and CDR2 is YFSETQ. V was trimmed by 0 bases and J by 6 bases, leaving 7 bases between them. DNA for the CDR3: TGCGCCAGCAGCTTGGAGACTTCCGAGCAGTACTTC. Translated, it gives CASSLETSEQYF.

The rearrangement uses TRBV5-5 and TRBJ2-7; no reliable D call. V lost 1 base to trimming and J lost 2 bases, with 13 bases between them. This CDR3 has 15 amino acids. The V gene's germline CDR1 is SGHKS and CDR2 YYEKEE (reference sequence). The chain's CDR3 is CASSLSCSAAYEQYF. The CDR3 DNA follows: TGTGCCAGCAGCTTGTCCTGCAGTGCAGCCTACGAGCAGTACTTC. Combining the CDR3 with reference TRBV5-5 and TRBJ2-7 gives the whole variable domain DAGVTQSPTHLIKTRGQQVTLRCSPISGHKSVSWYQQVLGQGPQFIFQYYEKEERGRGNFPDRFSARQFPNYSSELNVNALLLGDSALYLCASSLSCSAAYEQYFGPGTRLTVT.

This clonotype was recorded at least ten times. Since the CDR3 does not end with the conserved phenylalanine or tryptophan, this likely comes from a read error. The genes are TRBV11-2 and TRBJ2-4; no firm D call. V lost 2 bases and J 0 bases, leaving 5 bases between the germline ends. There are 14 residues in the CDR3. Germline V gene lookup returns CDR1 SGHAT and CDR2 FQNNGV. CDR3 loop: CASSLFRAKNIQYL. The CDR3 bases are TGTGCCAGCAGCTTATTCCGAGCCAAAAACATTCAGTACCTC.

This sequence joins TRBV30 and TRBJ1-5; D ambiguous. The CDR3 length is 12 residues. CDR1 GTSNPN and CDR2 SVGIG come from the germline V gene (reference sequence). V was clipped by 0 bases and J by 1 base, with 1 base between them. CDR3 sequence reads: CAWSVSNQPQHF. The CDR3, as DNA: TGTGCCTGGAGTGTAAGCAATCAGCCCCAGCATTTT.

V gene TRBV5-6 combines with J gene TRBJ1-2; D is perhaps TRBD1 (6 bases). V was shortened by 5 bases and J by 3 bases, with 11 bases between the two germline ends. Germline-derived CDR1 and CDR2 are SGHDT and YYEEEE. The CDR3 has 13 residues. For the CDR3, the DNA is TGTGCCAGCAGGATAACAGGGCACTATGGCTACACCTTC. Its protein is CASRITGHYGYTF. Using reference TRBV5-6 and TRBJ1-2 for the parts outside the CDR3, the full variable domain is DAGVTQSPTHLIKTRGQQVTLRCSPKSGHDTVSWYQQALGQGPQFIFQYYEEEERQRGNFPDRFSGHQFPNYSSELNVNALLLGDSALYLCASRITGHYGYTFGSGTRLTVV.

The V and J genes are TRBV24-1 and TRBJ2-2; 7 nucleotides line up with TRBD1. The trim removed 2 bases at V and 1 base at J, leaving 0 bases unmatched. Looked up from germline, CDR1 is KGHDR and CDR2 is SFDVKD. The CDR3 is made up of 15 amino acids. The CDR3 nucleotides are TGTGCCACCAGTGATTGGACAGGGAACACCGGGGAGCTGTTTTTT. Its translation is CATSDWTGNTGELFF.

This clonotype occurred once. A read error is likely here: a far larger clone is one base away. The V and J genes are TRBV27 and TRBJ2-3; D is unclear. In germline, CDR1 is MNHEY, CDR2 SMNVEV (reference sequence). The CDR3 is 13 residues long. The V and J ends lost 10 bases and 1 base respectively, with 12 bases between them. The CDR3 is CAIGEFGTDTQYF. CDR3 coding DNA: TGTGCCATCGGCGAATTTGGCACAGATACGCAGTATTTT.

This clonotype was recorded once. The chain has TRBV6-5 and TRBJ2-7; D unclear. Between the trimmed V and J ends, which lost 2 bases and 1 base, there was a span of 12 bases. Germline assignment: CDR1 MNHEY and CDR2 SVGAGI. This CDR3 contains 15 residues. CDR3 DNA: TGTGCCAGCAGTTACAGAGGAGCAAGGTCCTACGAGCAGTACTTC. It specifies CASSYRGARSYEQYF.

In this sample, this clonotype turned up many times. The gene calls are TRBV19 and TRBJ1-5, with D hard to call. CDR3 length equals 13 residues. In germline, CDR1 is LNHDA, CDR2 SQIVND (reference sequence). The V end was cut by 6 bases, the J end by 4 bases, with 10 bases between. CDR3 in DNA: TGTGCCAGTAGCCCAGCTTGGAATCAGCCCCAGCATTTT. Amino acids: CASSPAWNQPQHF.

This clonotype qualifies as medium-sized (0.01 to 0.1%). The rearrangement joins TRBV4-1 to TRBJ1-3; no firm D call. Deletions cut 2 bases from V and 0 bases from J, with 14 bases between. The CDR3 runs to 17 residues. Germline CDR1 MGHRA, CDR2 YSYEKL. The CDR3 sequence is CASSQLDIVSSGNTIYF. CDR3 DNA sequence: TGCGCCAGCAGCCAACTGGATATTGTAAGCTCTGGAAACACCATATATTTT.

Details on this clonotype: A much larger clone lies a single base off, so this may be a read error. V gene TRBV6-2 or TRBV6-3 combines with J gene TRBJ2-5, with TRBD2 identical over 7 bases. The CDR3 is made up of 17 amino acids. The germline gives CDR1 MNHEY, CDR2 SVGEGT. The V gene end was trimmed by 6 bases and the J gene end by 2 bases; junction bases not matched to a gene: 15. The CDR3 DNA sequence: TGTGCCAGCAGGGATCCGACCGGGAATAGCGGGCAAGAGACCCAGTACTTC. This translates into CASRDPTGNSGQETQYF.

The chain links TRBV6-1 to TRBJ2-3, with 11 bases fitting TRBD2. With 8 bases clipped from V and 5 bases from J, the junction kept 6 bases outside the gene matches. The length of the CDR3 is 14 residues. The germline gives CDR1 MNHNS, CDR2 SASEGT. The CDR3 DNA is TGTGCCAGCGGGACTAGCGGCCGCTTAGATACGCAGTATTTT. Amino acids: CASGTSGRLDTQYF.

On this clonotype: A read error is the likely source, as a far larger clone sits one nucleotide away. This chain connects TRBV7-2 to TRBJ2-2, with 7 bases that match TRBD1. The CDR3 spans 14 residues. Germline V gene lookup returns CDR1 SGHTA and CDR2 FQGNSA. V lost 7 bases, J lost 1 base, and 3 bases stayed unmatched. This CDR3 reads CASIRQGNTGELFF. Here the CDR3 DNA reads TGTGCCAGCATCCGACAGGGGAACACCGGGGAGCTGTTTTTT.